Below are 27 T cell receptor beta chains sequenced from a single sample in a study of blood T cell repertoires in COVID-19 (dated by TCRdb to about 2020). The method was the immunoSEQ multiplex PCR assay. TCRdb holds this immuneACCESS table with in-frame rearrangements only. Some clones are missing; in checked studies, unresolved V genes explain under half, and the rest has no known cause. Within this sample are under 150,000 clones, with 85% to 90% of them counted one time only. The top ten clonotypes cover 5.5% of the sample. What was sequenced was peripheral blood. All receptors come from a woman in her sixties or seventies with COVID-19, enrolled during active disease.

The V and J genes are TRBV5-6 and TRBJ2-1; D is perhaps TRBD1 (6 bases). V shed 0 bases and J shed 7 bases, with 8 bases lying between them. This CDR3 is built from 13 residues. Germline lookup yields CDR1 SGHDT and CDR2 YYEEEE. As DNA, the CDR3 is TGTGCCAGCAGCTTGGAGCAGGGGAATGAGCAGTTCTTC. Translation: CASSLEQGNEQFF.

This clone appeared a few times. V gene TRBV12-3 or TRBV12-4 combines with J gene TRBJ1-2; tentatively, D is TRBD1 (5 bases). The CDR3 spans 12 residues. Trimming removed 6 bases from V and 7 bases from J, with 12 bases in between. The CDR3 spells CASRGPMRGYTF. For the CDR3, the DNA is TGTGCCAGCAGGGGGCCAATGCGTGGCTACACCTTC.

This clone was counted once. Compared with germline, one end of the junction differs, possibly owing to a read error. V usage is TRBV4-3 and J usage is TRBJ1-4; 8 bases fit TRBD1. The CDR3 spans 15 residues. Germline V gene data show CDR1 as LGHNA and CDR2 as YSLEER. For the CDR3, the DNA is TGCGCCAGCAACCAAGATGCGACAGGGGAAGGATTACTGTTTTTT. This codes for CASNQDATGEGLLFF.

Concerning this clone itself: A single base separates this from a much larger clone, so it may be a read error. The chain recombines TRBV4-1 with TRBJ2-5; 11 nucleotides agree with TRBD2. The V and J ends lost 1 base and 3 bases, in that order; junction bases with no gene match: 10. The CDR3 loop spans 18 amino acids. In germline, CDR1 is MGHRA, CDR2 YSYEKL. This chain's CDR3 is CASSQGGGSGGAEETQYF. The CDR3 nucleotides are TGCGCCAGCAGCCAAGGAGGGGGTAGCGGGGGGGCCGAAGAGACCCAGTACTTC.

This chain connects TRBV5-4 to TRBJ2-5, with 10 bases aligning to TRBD1. The germline V gene encodes CDR1 SGHNT and CDR2 YYREEE (reference sequence). V shed 2 bases and J 0 bases; nucleotides not matched to a gene: 4. This CDR3 has 16 residues. The DNA of the CDR3 is TGTGCCAGCAGCTTCCCGGGACAGGGGAACCAAGAGACCCAGTACTTC. This codes for CASSFPGQGNQETQYF.

J is TRBJ1-2 and V is TRBV5-6; D gene ambiguous. Between the trimmed V and J ends, which lost 0 bases and 4 bases, there was a span of 10 bases. Germline CDR1 SGHDT, CDR2 YYEEEE. The CDR3 is made up of 14 amino acids. CDR3 sequence reads: CASSLGGLGYGYTF. The DNA of the CDR3 is TGTGCCAGCAGCTTGGGTGGGCTCGGCTATGGCTACACCTTC.

The V gene is TRBV4-1, the J gene TRBJ2-2, with a tentative D call TRBD1 (5 bases). Trimming shortened V by 0 bases and J by 0 bases, and 11 bases separated the two germline ends. The CDR3 consists of 17 residues. CDR1 and CDR2 from the germline V gene are MGHRA and YSYEKL. The CDR3 DNA sequence: TGCGCCAGCAGCCAAGATGTGGGCAGGGCGAACACCGGGGAGCTGTTTTTT. This gives the protein CASSQDVGRANTGELFF.

The chain joins TRBV5-4 to TRBJ2-1; TRBD2 aligns across 11 bases. Germline trimming cut 1 base from V and 9 bases from J; bases unmatched to any gene: 12. CDR1 is SGHNT and CDR2 is YYREEE in the germline V gene (reference sequence). This CDR3 comprises 17 residues. The CDR3 nucleotides are TGTGCCAGCAGCTTGTATCTTAGCGGGGGGGCCTTAGGTGAGCAGTTCTTC. Amino acids: CASSLYLSGGALGEQFF.

The chain employs TRBV5-1 and TRBJ1-4, with 8 bases fitting TRBD1. J was trimmed by 1 base and V by 4 bases; bases with no gene match: 12. From germline, CDR1 is SGHRS and CDR2 YFSETQ. The CDR3 has 18 amino acids. The CDR3 nucleotides are TGCGCCAGCAGCCCCCTGGCGGGACAGGCCCTAACTAATGAAAAACTGTTTTTT. Translating gives CASSPLAGQALTNEKLFF. Supplemented by reference TRBV5-1 and TRBJ1-4, the full variable domain reads KAGVTQTPRYLIKTRGQQVTLSCSPISGHRSVSWYQQTPGQGLQFLFEYFSETQRNKGNFPGRFSGRQFSNSRSEMNVSTLELGDSALYLCASSPLAGQALTNEKLFFGSGTQLSVL.

The chain uses TRBV7-9 and TRBJ2-1, with TRBD2 identical over 8 bases. Germline V gives CDR1 SEHNR, CDR2 FQNEAQ (reference sequence). The CDR3 spans 13 residues. With 1 base clipped from V and 12 bases from J, the junction kept 5 bases outside the gene matches. In DNA, the CDR3 is TGTGCCAGCAGCTTAGGGCGACTAGCGTGGCAGTTCTTC. It translates to CASSLGRLAWQFF.

This chain links TRBV9 with TRBJ1-1; 9 positions agree with TRBD1. Unmatched junction bases numbered 13, after V lost 0 bases and J lost 4 bases. Germline V lookup: CDR1 SGDLS, CDR2 YYNGEE. The length of the CDR3 is 18 residues. The CDR3 coding sequence is TGTGCCAGCAGCGTAGGGTCCCTTTACAGGGGGCTGGGCACTGAAGCTTTCTTT. Translating it yields CASSVGSLYRGLGTEAFF.

As DNA, the CDR3 is TGCGCCAGCAGCTTGGAGGGGACTAGCGGGGGGGCGAGGAACGAGCAGTACTTC. Translated: CASSLEGTSGGARNEQYF. The chain has TRBV5-1 and TRBJ2-7; 16 bases line up with TRBD2. The germline gives CDR1 SGHRS, CDR2 YFSETQ. V gave up 0 bases and J gave up 5 bases; unmatched junction bases: 8. This CDR3 is 18 amino acids long. The entire variable domain, with the rest obtained from reference TRBV5-1 and TRBJ2-7, is as follows: KAGVTQTPRYLIKTRGQQVTLSCSPISGHRSVSWYQQTPGQGLQFLFEYFSETQRNKGNFPGRFSGRQFSNSRSEMNVSTLELGDSALYLCASSLEGTSGGARNEQYFGPGTRLTVT.

This clone showed up just once. The chain recombines TRBV21-1 with TRBJ2-2; no DNA check was done on the table's D call, TRBD1. TRBV21-1 is described as a pseudogene. The length of the CDR3 is 17 residues. This CDR3 reads CASSKASGGSDTGELFF. The DNA of the CDR3 is TGTGCCAGCAGCAAAGCGTCAGGGGGCTCGGACACCGGGGAGCTGTTTTTT.

The chain uses TRBV30 and TRBJ1-1; D ambiguous. The germline gives CDR1 GTSNPN, CDR2 SVGIG (reference sequence). The CDR3 is made up of 14 amino acids. V lost 2 bases to trimming and J lost 4 bases, with 14 bases between them. Written as DNA, the CDR3 is TGTGCCTGGAGTCCCCCAATCCCGGTCACTGAAGCTTTCTTT. Protein product: CAWSPPIPVTEAFF.

The genes are TRBV11-2 and TRBJ1-5; no clear D gene. The CDR3 length is 14 residues. Germline assignment: CDR1 SGHAT and CDR2 FQNNGV. Between the trimmed V and J ends, which lost 4 bases and 0 bases, there was a span of 7 bases. CDR3 loop: CASSSTGSNQPQHF. CDR3 DNA sequence: TGTGCCAGCAGCTCGACGGGTAGCAATCAGCCCCAGCATTTT.

The table lists this clone with a few counts. The chain has TRBV2 and TRBJ1-5; D not resolved. The V end was cut by 7 bases, the J end by 4 bases, with 8 bases between. The V gene's germline CDR1 is SNHLY and CDR2 FYNNEI. The CDR3 totals 12 residues. The CDR3 DNA follows: TGTGCCAGCACTTCGGAGAATCAGCCCCAGCATTTT. It yields the protein CASTSENQPQHF.

This chain uses TRBV19 with TRBJ1-3; D not certain. This CDR3 spans 12 amino acids. Trimming removed 4 bases at V and 2 bases at J, with 3 bases between. CDR1 and CDR2 (germline): LNHDA, SQIVND (reference sequence). The CDR3 is CASSRPGNTIYF. CDR3 nucleotide sequence: TGTGCCAGTAGTAGGCCTGGAAACACCATATATTTT. Drawing the rest from reference TRBV19 and TRBJ1-3, the complete variable domain is DGGITQSPKYLFRKEGQNVTLSCEQNLNHDAMYWYRQDPGQGLRLIYYSQIVNDFQKGDIAEGYSVSREKKESFPLTVTSAQKNPTAFYLCASSRPGNTIYFGEGSWLTVV.

V and J are TRBV27 and TRBJ2-1; 14 nucleotides align to TRBD2. This CDR3 contains 16 residues. V shed 5 bases and J 8 bases; nucleotides not matched to a gene: 8. CDR1 is MNHEY and CDR2 is SMNVEV in the germline V gene (reference sequence). The CDR3 sequence is CASSPRLAGGRDEQFF. CDR3 nucleotide sequence: TGTGCCAGCAGTCCAAGACTAGCGGGGGGGAGAGATGAGCAGTTCTTC.

This chain joins TRBV7-3 and TRBJ2-2; 7 positions agree with TRBD1. J gave up 5 bases and V 0 bases, and 3 bases lay outside the gene matches. The germline CDR1 and CDR2 sequences are SGHTA and FQGTGA. This CDR3 spans 15 amino acids. This CDR3 is CASSLTGTATGELFF. As DNA, the CDR3 is TGTGCCAGCAGCTTAACCGGGACAGCGACCGGGGAGCTGTTTTTT.

Here the CDR3 DNA reads TGTGCCAGTAGTACCAAGACGGCCCAATACTATAGCAATCAGCCCCAGCATTTT. Its translation: CASSTKTAQYYSNQPQHF. The genes are TRBV19 and TRBJ1-5; no clear D. V was trimmed by 4 bases and J by 0 bases, leaving 19 bases between them. The V gene's germline CDR1 is LNHDA and CDR2 SQIVND (reference sequence). CDR3 size: 18 residues.

The chain couples TRBV3-1 (or the pseudogene TRBV3-2) to TRBJ2-4; 11 bases line up with TRBD2. This CDR3 region has 15 residues. Germline V CDR1 and CDR2: LGHDT, YNNKEL (reference sequence). V lost 3 bases, J lost 7 bases, and 5 bases stayed unmatched. The CDR3 DNA reads TGTGCCAGCAGCCAGCTAGCGGGGGGCGGGAACATTCAGTACTTC. Protein: CASSQLAGGGNIQYF.

This clone was seen only a few times. The V call is TRBV5-8, the J call TRBJ2-2; 9 nucleotides align to TRBD1. V gave up 7 bases and J gave up 1 base; unmatched junction bases: 14. The CDR3 sequence is 18 residues long. Germline V gene data show CDR1 as SGHTS and CDR2 as YDEGEE. The CDR3 bases are TGTGCCAGCCGGCACGACCTGGCGACAGGGGGGAACACCGGGGAGCTGTTTTTT. Residues: CASRHDLATGGNTGELFF.

In DNA, the CDR3 is TGTGCCAGCAGCGTCATGAGGACTGAAGCTTTCTTT. This encodes CASSVMRTEAFF. The chain uses TRBV7-9 and TRBJ1-1; D remains ambiguous. CDR1 is SEHNR and CDR2 is FQNEAQ in the germline V gene (reference sequence). This CDR3 comprises 12 residues. Trimming removed 5 bases from V and 5 bases from J, with 9 bases in between.

The rearrangement uses TRBV7-2 and TRBJ2-3; weak D call: TRBD1 (6 bases). CDR3 size: 16 residues. Germline loops: CDR1 SGHTA, CDR2 FQGNSA. Between the trimmed V and J ends, which lost 5 bases and 2 bases, there was a span of 17 bases. CDR3 residues: CASSPQVGADTDTQYF. As DNA, the CDR3 is TGTGCCAGCAGCCCACAAGTGGGGGCCGACACAGATACGCAGTATTTT.

Note on this clone: The junction does not match germline at one end; this may be a read error. The chain joins TRBV11-2 to TRBJ1-2, with TRBD1 matching 8 bases. There are 15 residues in the CDR3. In germline, CDR1 is SGHAT, CDR2 FQNNGV. CDR3 coding DNA: TGTGCCAGCAGCTTAGTTCAGGGGGCATATTCCTCGTATAACTTC. Translation: CASSLVQGAYSSYNF.

The genes are TRBV18 and TRBJ2-7; 9 nucleotides match TRBD1. Trimming took 2 bases from V and 4 from J; bases not matched to a gene: 6. Germline V CDR1 and CDR2: KGHSH, LQKENI. The CDR3 length is 15 residues. CDR3 sequence reads: CASSPVQGAGYEQYF. CDR3 sequence (DNA): TGTGCCAGCTCACCAGTACAGGGGGCGGGTTACGAGCAGTACTTC.

CDR3: CASSRLSDAGGSDTQYF. DNA of the CDR3: TGCGCCAGCAGCCGCCTCTCGGATGCGGGGGGATCAGATACGCAGTATTTT. V is TRBV5-1 and J is TRBJ2-3; 8 bases line up with TRBD2. CDR3 length equals 17 residues. Germline lookup yields CDR1 SGHRS and CDR2 YFSETQ. J was trimmed by 4 bases and V by 4 bases; bases with no gene match: 14.